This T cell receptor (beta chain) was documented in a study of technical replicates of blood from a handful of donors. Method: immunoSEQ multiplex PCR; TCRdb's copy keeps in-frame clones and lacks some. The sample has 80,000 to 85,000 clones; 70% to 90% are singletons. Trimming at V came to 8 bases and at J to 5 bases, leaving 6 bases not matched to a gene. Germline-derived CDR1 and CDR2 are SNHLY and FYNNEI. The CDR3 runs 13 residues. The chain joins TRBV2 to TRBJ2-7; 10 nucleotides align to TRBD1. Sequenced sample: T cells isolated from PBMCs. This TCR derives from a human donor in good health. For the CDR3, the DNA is TGTGCCAGCGGTGGACAGGGGGTGAACGAGCAGTACTTC. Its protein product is CASGGQGVNEQYF.